These T cell receptor beta chains were read from a single sample in a study of cytomegalovirus exposure and HLA in healthy donors. The assay was immunoSEQ multiplex PCR, and TCRdb's table has in-frame clones only and misses some. Among some 170,000 clones, 82% were seen once, and the ten largest hold less than 1.6%. The material sequenced was PBMCs. The origin of the receptors is a girl aged 10 to 17 in good health and CMV-seropositive. CDR3s include the opening cysteine and the closing phenylalanine or tryptophan. D genes are given only for firm matches. For some rows the clone size is stated as once, few or many, or as a class when expanded; others skip it.

d_gene	v_gene	j_gene	abundance	CDR3nt	CDR3aa
TRBD2	TRBV2	TRBJ2-1	.	TGTGCCAGCAGGGGACTAGCGGGCGCCTACAATGAGCAGTTCTTC	CASRGLAGAYNEQFF
.	TRBV6-5	TRBJ2-7	.	TGTGCCAGCAGCCGGGGGACAGCCTACGAGCAGTACTTC	CASSRGTAYEQYF
.	TRBV7-2	TRBJ2-5	.	TGTGCCAGCAGCTTAAACAGGGCCGTTGAGACCCAGTACTTC	CASSLNRAVETQYF
TRBD2	TRBV25-1	TRBJ2-7	.	TGTGCCAGCAGTGAAAGCGGGGGTAGGGAGCAGTACTTC	CASSESGGREQYF
TRBD1	TRBV28	TRBJ1-2	.	TGTGCCAGCAGTCAATCCGGGGACAGTAACTATGGCTACACCTTC	CASSQSGDSNYGYTF
.	TRBV9	TRBJ2-5	.	TGTGCCAGCAGCGTGGGCCCGAAAGAGACCCAGTACTTC	CASSVGPKETQYF
TRBD2	TRBV5-6	TRBJ2-2	.	TGTGCCAGCAGCTTGGGACTAGCCATTAACACCGGGGAGCTGTTTTTT	CASSLGLAINTGELFF
.	TRBV7-9	TRBJ1-2	.	TGTGCCAGCAGCTTAGAACGGGGGGGTGGCTACACCTTC	CASSLERGGGYTF
TRBD1	TRBV19	TRBJ1-5	.	TGTGCCAGTAGTTCGGACAGGTATAGCAATCAGCCCCAGCATTTT	CASSSDRYSNQPQHF
.	TRBV27	TRBJ2-7	.	TGTGCCAGCAGTTTAGGGCGGGCCCACGAGCAGTACTTC	CASSLGRAHEQYF
.	TRBV9	TRBJ2-1	few	TGTGCCAGCAGCGTTGACAGTTACAATGAGCAGTTCTTC	CASSVDSYNEQFF
.	TRBV28	TRBJ2-7	.	TGTGCCAGCAGTTTTTCCTTTGGAGGGCAGTACTTC	CASSFSFGGQYF
.	TRBV7-3	TRBJ2-3	few	TGTGCCAGCAGCTTAGTGGGAGGGGGAACAGATACGCAGTATTTT	CASSLVGGGTDTQYF
.	TRBV29-1	TRBJ2-7	.	TGCAGTGCGGTAGGCGGGTCCCTCTCTGGCGAGCAGTACTTC	CSAVGGSLSGEQYF
.	TRBV5-1	TRBJ1-4	.	TGCGCCAGCAGCCCGGGGGAGGGAGGGCTGGTTGAAAAACTGTTTTTT	CASSPGEGGLVEKLFF
TRBD1	TRBV7-3	TRBJ2-6	.	TGTGCCAGCAGCTTACGTGGACAGGCCACCTCTGGGGCCAACGTCCTGACTTTC	CASSLRGQATSGANVLTF
.	TRBV27	TRBJ2-1	.	TGTGCCAGCTCCAAGAATTTAGCGCCTGACTCCTACAATGAGCAGTTCTTC	CASSKNLAPDSYNEQFF
.	TRBV9	TRBJ2-1	.	TGTGCCAGCAGCGTAGTTCCATTTTTTGAGCAGTTCTTC	CASSVVPFFEQFF
TRBD2	TRBV23-1	TRBJ2-7	.	TGCGCCAGCAGTCCTCCAACCAGCGGGAGCCGCTACGAGCAGTACTTC	CASSPPTSGSRYEQYF
TRBD2	TRBV7-2	TRBJ2-7	.	TGTGCCAGCAGCTTTCGGGGGGGGGTCGAGCAGTACTTC	CASSFRGGVEQYF
TRBD1	TRBV10-1	TRBJ1-1	.	TGCGCCAGCAGTGAAAGGGGGCTCGGGAACACTGAAGCTTTCTTT	CASSERGLGNTEAFF
.	TRBV28	TRBJ1-1	once	TGTGCCAGCAGTTCATCCCGGACAGCAGGGCCTAACACTGAAGCTTTCTTT	CASSSSRTAGPNTEAFF
TRBD1	TRBV6-5	TRBJ1-2	.	TGTGCCAGCAGTCCACGAGGACAGGACTATGGCTACACCTTC	CASSPRGQDYGYTF